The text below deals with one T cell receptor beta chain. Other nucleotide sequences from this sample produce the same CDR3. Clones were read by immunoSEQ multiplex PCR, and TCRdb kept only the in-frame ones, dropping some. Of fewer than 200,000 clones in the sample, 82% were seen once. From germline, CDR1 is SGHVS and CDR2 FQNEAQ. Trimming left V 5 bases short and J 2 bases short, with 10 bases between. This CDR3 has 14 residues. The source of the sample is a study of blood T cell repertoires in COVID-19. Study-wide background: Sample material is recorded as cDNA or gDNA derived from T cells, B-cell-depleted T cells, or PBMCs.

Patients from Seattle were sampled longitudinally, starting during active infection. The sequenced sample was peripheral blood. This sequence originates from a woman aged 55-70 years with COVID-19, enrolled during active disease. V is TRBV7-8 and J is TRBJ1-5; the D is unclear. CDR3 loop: CASSTSGGNQPQHF. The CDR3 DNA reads TGTGCCAGCAGCACCTCCGGTGGCAATCAGCCCCAGCATTTT.